This T cell receptor (beta chain) was profiled in a study of T cell responses to AZD1222 COVID-19 vaccine. The length of the CDR3 is 15 residues. V lost 3 bases and J 7 bases, leaving 18 bases between the germline ends. The germline V gene has CDR1 SGHAT and CDR2 FQNNGV. TCRdb's copy holds only in-frame clones and misses some; the assay was immunoSEQ multiplex PCR. The sample includes around 150,000 clones, approximately 94% of them seen just once. Findings and caveats of the study: Donors skewed white British and female; clonal diversity was possibly underestimated.

As to this clone: Its antigen remains unknown.

The receptor was isolated from an adult in good health. V is TRBV11-2 and J is TRBJ2-5; D is unclear. The source material was peripheral blood, sampled on day 0 of AZD1222 vaccination. The CDR3 sequence: CASSFEFPMQRTQYF. Written as DNA, the CDR3 is TGTGCCAGCAGCTTCGAGTTCCCAATGCAACGGACCCAGTACTTC. Supplemented by reference TRBV11-2 and TRBJ2-5, the full variable domain reads EAGVAQSPRYKIIEKRQSVAFWCNPISGHATLYWYQQILGQGPKLLIQFQNNGVVDDSQLPKDRFSAERLKGVDSTLKIQPAKLEDSAVYLCASSFEFPMQRTQYFGPGTRLLVL.